This T cell receptor beta chain was captured in a study of blood T cell repertoires in COVID-19. Two negative PCRs, clearance, or symptom resolution characterized the recovered Cohort 3 donors. Germline trimming cut 4 bases from V and 6 bases from J; bases unmatched to any gene: 11. The CDR3 has 15 amino acids. From germline, CDR1 is LGHDT and CDR2 YNNKEL (reference sequence). Profiling relied on immunoSEQ multiplex PCR, and the TCRdb table lists in-frame clones only, not all of them. The data show 250,000 or so clones, nearly 90% seen once. This receptor was taken from a young man who had recovered from COVID-19. The chain links TRBV3-1 (or the pseudogene TRBV3-2) to TRBJ1-1, with TRBD1 identical over 7 bases. Sequenced material: PBMCs or T cells enriched from blood (not recorded which). The CDR3 nucleotides are TGTGCCAGCAGCCCTCGACAGGGTATAGACCCTGAAGCTTTCTTT. This translates into CASSPRQGIDPEAFF.